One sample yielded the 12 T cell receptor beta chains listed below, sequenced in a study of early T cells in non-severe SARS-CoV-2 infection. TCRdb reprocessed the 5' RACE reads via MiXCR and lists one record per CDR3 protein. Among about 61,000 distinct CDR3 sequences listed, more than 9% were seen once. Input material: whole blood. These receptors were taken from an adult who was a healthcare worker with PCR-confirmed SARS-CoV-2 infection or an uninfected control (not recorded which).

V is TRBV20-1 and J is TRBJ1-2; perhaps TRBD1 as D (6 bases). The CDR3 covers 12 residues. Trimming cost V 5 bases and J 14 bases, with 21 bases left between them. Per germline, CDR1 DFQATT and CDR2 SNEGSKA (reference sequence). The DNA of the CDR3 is TGCAGTGCTGGAGGAAGAATGGGGGCGAATACCTTC. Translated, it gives CSAGGRMGANTF.

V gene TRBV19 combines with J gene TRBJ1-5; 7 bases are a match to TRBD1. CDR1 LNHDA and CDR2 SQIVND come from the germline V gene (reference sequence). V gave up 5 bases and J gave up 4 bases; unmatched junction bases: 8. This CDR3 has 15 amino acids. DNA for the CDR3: TGTGCCAGTAGTGATTCCGGGACAGCAAATCAGCCCCAGCATTTT. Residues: CASSDSGTANQPQHF. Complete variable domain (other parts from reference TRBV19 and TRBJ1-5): DGGITQSPKYLFRKEGQNVTLSCEQNLNHDAMYWYRQDPGQGLRLIYYSQIVNDFQKGDIAEGYSVSREKKESFPLTVTSAQKNPTAFYLCASSDSGTANQPQHFGDGTRLSIL.

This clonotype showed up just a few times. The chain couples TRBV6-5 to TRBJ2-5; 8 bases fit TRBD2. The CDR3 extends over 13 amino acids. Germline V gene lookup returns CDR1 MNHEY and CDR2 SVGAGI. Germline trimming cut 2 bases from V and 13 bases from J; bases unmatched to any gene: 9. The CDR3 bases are TGTGCCAGCAGTTACGTTCCGGGGGGGCCCCCGTACTTC. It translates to CASSYVPGGPPYF.

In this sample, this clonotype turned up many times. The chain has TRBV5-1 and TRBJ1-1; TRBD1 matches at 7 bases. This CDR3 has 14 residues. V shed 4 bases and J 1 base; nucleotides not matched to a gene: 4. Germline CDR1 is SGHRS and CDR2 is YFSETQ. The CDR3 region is CASSVGQRNTEAFF. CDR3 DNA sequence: TGCGCCAGCAGCGTGGGACAGAGGAACACTGAAGCTTTCTTT.

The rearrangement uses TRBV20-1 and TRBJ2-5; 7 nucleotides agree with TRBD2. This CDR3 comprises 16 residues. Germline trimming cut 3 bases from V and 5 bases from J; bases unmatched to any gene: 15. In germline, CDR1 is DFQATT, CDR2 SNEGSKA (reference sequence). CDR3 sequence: CSASEFTGAGRETQYF. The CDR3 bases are TGCAGTGCTAGCGAATTCACCGGAGCGGGGAGGGAGACCCAGTACTTC.

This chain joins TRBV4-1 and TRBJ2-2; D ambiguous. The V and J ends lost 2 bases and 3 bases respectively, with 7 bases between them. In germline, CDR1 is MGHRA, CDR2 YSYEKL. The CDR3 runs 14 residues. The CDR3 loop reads CASSQIGYTGELFF. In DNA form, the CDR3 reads TGCGCCAGCAGCCAAATCGGTTACACCGGGGAGCTGTTTTTT.

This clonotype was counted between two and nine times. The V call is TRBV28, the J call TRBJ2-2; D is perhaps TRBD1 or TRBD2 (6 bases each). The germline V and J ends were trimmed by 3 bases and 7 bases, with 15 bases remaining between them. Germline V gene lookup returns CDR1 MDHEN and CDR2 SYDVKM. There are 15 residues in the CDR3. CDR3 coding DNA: TGTGCCAGCAGTTTCCCCGGGGGCCGTGGCGGGGAGCTGTTTTTT. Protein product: CASSFPGGRGGELFF.

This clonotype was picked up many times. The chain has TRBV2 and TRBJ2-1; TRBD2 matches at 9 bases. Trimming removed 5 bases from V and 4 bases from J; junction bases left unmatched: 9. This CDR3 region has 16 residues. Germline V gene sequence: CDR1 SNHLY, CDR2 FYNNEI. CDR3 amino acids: CASSPRASGAYNEQFF. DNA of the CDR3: TGTGCCAGCAGTCCACGGGCTAGCGGGGCTTACAATGAGCAGTTCTTC. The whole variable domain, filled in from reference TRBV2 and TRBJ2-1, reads EPEVTQTPSHQVTQMGQEVILRCVPISNHLYFYWYRQILGQKVEFLVSFYNNEISEKSEIFDDQFSVERPDGSNFTLKIRSTKLEDSAMYFCASSPRASGAYNEQFFGPGTRLTVL.

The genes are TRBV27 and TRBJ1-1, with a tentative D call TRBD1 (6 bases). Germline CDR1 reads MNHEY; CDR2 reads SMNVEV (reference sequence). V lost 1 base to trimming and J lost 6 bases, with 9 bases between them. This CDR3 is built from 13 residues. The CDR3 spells CASSLWEGAEAFF. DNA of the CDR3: TGTGCCAGCAGTTTATGGGAGGGGGCTGAAGCTTTCTTT.

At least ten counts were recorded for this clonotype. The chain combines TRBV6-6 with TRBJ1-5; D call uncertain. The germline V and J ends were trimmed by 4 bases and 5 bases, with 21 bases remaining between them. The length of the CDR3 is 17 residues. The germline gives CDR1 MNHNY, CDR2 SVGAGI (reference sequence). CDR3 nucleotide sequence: TGTGCCAGCAGTTTGTATTCTACGGGCCTCGGGGATCAGCCCCAGCATTTT. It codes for CASSLYSTGLGDQPQHF.

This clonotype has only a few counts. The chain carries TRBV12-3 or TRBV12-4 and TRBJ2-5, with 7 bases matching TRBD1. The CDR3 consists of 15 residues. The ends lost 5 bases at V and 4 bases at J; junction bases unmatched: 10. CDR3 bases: TGTGCCAGCAGTCAAGACAGGGTTCGAGGAGAGACCCAGTACTTC. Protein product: CASSQDRVRGETQYF.

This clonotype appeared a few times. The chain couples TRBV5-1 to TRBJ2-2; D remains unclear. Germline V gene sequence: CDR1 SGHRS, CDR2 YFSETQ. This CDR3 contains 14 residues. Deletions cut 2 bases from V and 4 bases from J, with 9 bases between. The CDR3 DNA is TGCGCCAGCAGCTTACCCGCCGGCACCGGGGAGCTGTTTTTT. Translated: CASSLPAGTGELFF.